The clone carrying this TCR beta chain appeared a few times. The target antigen is unknown. These data are taken from a study of cytomegalovirus exposure and HLA in healthy donors. Primers for the PCR totalled 60 Vbeta and 13 Jbeta. The method was immunoSEQ multiplex PCR; TCRdb's version includes in-frame clones alone and lacks a portion of them. The data contain about 97,000 clones, roughly three quarters of them seen just once; the ten biggest clones take up 3% to 4%. Study observations and caveats: A missense variant in DCLRE1C was later tied to TCR beta V- and J-gene trimming. In presence/absence analyses, roughly uniform sequencing depth across donors was assumed. The majority of CMV-associated TCR beta chains were reported as apparently HLA-restricted in a later analysis.

The V gene's germline CDR1 is SGHRS and CDR2 YFSETQ. The CDR3 is 16 amino acids. The V and J ends lost 0 bases and 4 bases respectively, with 16 bases between them. This clonotype originated in a male donor in good health and CMV-seropositive. This chain links TRBV5-1 with TRBJ1-1; D possibly corresponds to TRBD1 (5 bases). Sequenced material: PBMCs. The CDR3 loop reads CASSLVAGLGGTEAFF. The CDR3 DNA sequence: TGCGCCAGCAGCTTGGTAGCCGGCCTGGGGGGCACTGAAGCTTTCTTT.